This T cell receptor beta chain was obtained from a study of cytomegalovirus exposure and HLA in healthy donors. Notes on the study in general: The likely origin of a cluster of highly shared sequence variants was a sequencing artifact. Differences between HLA loci emerged in a later analysis of TCR association rates, with DRB1 most and HLA-C fewest.

This clone was seen a handful of times. The antigen is undetermined. It was with 60 Vbeta and 13 Jbeta primers that the PCR ran. Repertoires were generated with immunoSEQ multiplex PCR, while TCRdb's copy carries only in-frame clones and drops some. This sample carries some 180,000 clones, roughly 88% of them seen once, and the ten largest clones take approximately 1.2%. The sample consisted of PBMCs. This clonotype originated in a girl aged 2 to 10 in good health and CMV-seropositive.

This CDR3 is CASSRGGSTEAFF. Written as DNA, the CDR3 is TGCGCCAGCAGCAGGGGGGGTTCTACTGAAGCTTTCTTT. The chain carries TRBV5-1 and TRBJ1-1; D may be TRBD1 (6 bases). The V end lost 4 bases, the J end lost 5 bases, and 12 bases lay between the germline ends. The CDR3 covers 13 residues. The germline CDR1 and CDR2 sequences are SGHRS and YFSETQ.